This T cell receptor (beta chain) was observed in a study of regulatory T cells in long-lasting Graves disease. Sequencing libraries for TCR beta were prepared with iRepertoire HTBI primers and Arm-PCR of CDR3 regions. TCRdb called the multiplex PCR reads again in MiXCR, with one record for every CDR3 protein. The profile shows under 800,000 distinct CDR3 sequences, roughly 15% of them singletons. This clonotype occurred many times. As to time point: newly diagnosed GD, antithyroid drugs for less than 3 months. Following extraction of RNA from PBMCs, that RNA was used to make the TCR library. The EDTA tubes were filled with about 10 milliliters of drawn peripheral blood. This CDR3 is 13 amino acids long. With 1 base removed from V and 10 bases from J, the gap between germline ends came to 13 bases. Germline loops: CDR1 SGHVS, CDR2 FQNEAQ. This same sample was also taken into another study, of T cells in Graves' hyperthyroidism and ophthalmopathy. That paper notes: Hyperthyroidism, newly diagnosed and lasting under 2 months, affected patients aged 18 to 65. Peripheral blood also featured most of the thyroid clonotypes expanded above 0.001.

This sequence was found in a woman aged 30 to 39 with Graves disease. The chain recombines TRBV7-8 with TRBJ1-1, with D possibly being TRBD1 (5 bases). The specimen was peripheral blood mononuclear cells (PBMCs), collected at new diagnosis, from a patient treated with antithyroid drugs. CDR3 coding DNA: TGTGCCAGCAGCTTAGGGCGGGGCGAGAGAGCTTTCTTT. Its protein product is CASSLGRGERAFF.